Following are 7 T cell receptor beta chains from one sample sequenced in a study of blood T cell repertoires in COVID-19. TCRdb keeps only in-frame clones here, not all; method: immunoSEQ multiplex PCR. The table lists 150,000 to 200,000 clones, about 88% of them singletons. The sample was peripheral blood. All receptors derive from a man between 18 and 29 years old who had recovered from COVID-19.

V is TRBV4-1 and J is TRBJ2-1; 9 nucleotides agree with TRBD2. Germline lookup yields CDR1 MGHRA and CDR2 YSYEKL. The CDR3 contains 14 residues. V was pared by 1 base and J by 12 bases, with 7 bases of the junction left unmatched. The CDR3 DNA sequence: TGCGCCAGCAGCCAAGGTAGCGGGGGATTCGGGCAGTTCTTC. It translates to CASSQGSGGFGQFF.

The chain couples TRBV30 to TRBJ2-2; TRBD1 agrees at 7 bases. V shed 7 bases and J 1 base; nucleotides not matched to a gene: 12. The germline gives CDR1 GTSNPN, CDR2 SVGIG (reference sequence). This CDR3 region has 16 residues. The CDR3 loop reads CASRGQASVNTGELFF. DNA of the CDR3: TGTGCCTCTAGAGGACAGGCGTCCGTGAACACCGGGGAGCTGTTTTTT.

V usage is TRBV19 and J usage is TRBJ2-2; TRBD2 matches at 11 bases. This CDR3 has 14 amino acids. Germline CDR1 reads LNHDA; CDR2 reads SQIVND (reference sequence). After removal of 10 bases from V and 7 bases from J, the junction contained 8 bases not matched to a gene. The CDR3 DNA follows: TGTGCCACAAAGACTAGCGGGAAGAACGGGGAGCTGTTTTTT. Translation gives CATKTSGKNGELFF.

The CDR3 reads CASSLLPGANNEQFF. Here the CDR3 DNA reads TGCGCCAGCAGCTTGCTCCCGGGAGCGAACAATGAGCAGTTCTTC. The genes are TRBV5-1 and TRBJ2-1, with D possibly matching TRBD2 (6 bases). CDR3 size: 15 residues. With 1 base removed from V and 5 bases from J, the gap between germline ends came to 13 bases. Per germline, CDR1 SGHRS and CDR2 YFSETQ. The full variable domain, rest sourced from reference TRBV5-1 and TRBJ2-1, is KAGVTQTPRYLIKTRGQQVTLSCSPISGHRSVSWYQQTPGQGLQFLFEYFSETQRNKGNFPGRFSGRQFSNSRSEMNVSTLELGDSALYLCASSLLPGANNEQFFGPGTRLTVL.

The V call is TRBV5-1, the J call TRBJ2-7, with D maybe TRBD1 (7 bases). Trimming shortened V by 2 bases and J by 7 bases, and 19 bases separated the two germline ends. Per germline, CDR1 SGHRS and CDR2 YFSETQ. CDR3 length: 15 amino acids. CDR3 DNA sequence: TGCGCCAGCAGCTTAGGGGCAGGGGGGTCGTTGGAGCAGTACTTC. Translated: CASSLGAGGSLEQYF.

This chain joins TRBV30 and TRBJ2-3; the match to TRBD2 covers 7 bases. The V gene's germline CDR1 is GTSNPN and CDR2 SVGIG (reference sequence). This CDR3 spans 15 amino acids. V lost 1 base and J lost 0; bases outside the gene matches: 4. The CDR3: CAWSALAVSTDTQYF. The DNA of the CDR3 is TGTGCCTGGAGTGCTCTAGCGGTGAGCACAGATACGCAGTATTTT.

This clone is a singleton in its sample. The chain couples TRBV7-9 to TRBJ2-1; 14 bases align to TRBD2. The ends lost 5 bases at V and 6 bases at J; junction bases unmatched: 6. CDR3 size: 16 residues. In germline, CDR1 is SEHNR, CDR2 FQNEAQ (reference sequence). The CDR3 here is CASSLAGTSGSNEQFF. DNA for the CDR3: TGTGCCAGCAGCCTCGCCGGGACTAGCGGGAGCAATGAGCAGTTCTTC.